Following are 14 T cell receptor beta chains from one sample sequenced in a study of memory CD4+ T cells and cytomegalovirus serostatus. Single viable CD3+CD4+CD8-CD45RO+ cells were sorted as the memory CD4+ T cells. The table came from immunoSEQ multiplex PCR; TCRdb's copy has only in-frame clones and leaves some out. The sample records roughly 50,000 clones, about 80% being singletons. Sequences were obtained from memory CD4+ T cells from blood. Receptors originate from an adult in good health and CMV-seronegative.

The V call is TRBV9, the J call TRBJ2-2; tentatively, D is TRBD2 (5 bases). V was clipped by 3 bases and J by 1 base, with 10 bases between them. The germline V gene has CDR1 SGDLS and CDR2 YYNGEE. CDR3 length equals 15 residues. The CDR3, as DNA: TGTGCCAGCAGCGGTTTTCGGGGGAACACCGGGGAGCTGTTTTTT. Its translation: CASSGFRGNTGELFF.

This clone was picked up a small number of times. The rearrangement links TRBV6-1 to TRBJ1-5; D is uncertain. Germline-derived CDR1 and CDR2 are MNHNS and SASEGT. V dropped 6 bases and J dropped 5 bases, with 11 bases sitting between them. This CDR3 contains 13 residues. The CDR3 DNA reads TGTGCCAGCAGGAGTGATCCTGATCAGCCCCAGCATTTT. Its translation: CASRSDPDQPQHF.

The chain joins TRBV5-6 to TRBJ2-5, with D uncertain. Between the trimmed V and J ends, which lost 0 bases and 4 bases, there was a span of 10 bases. The CDR3 is 14 residues long. Germline V lookup: CDR1 SGHDT, CDR2 YYEEEE. DNA of the CDR3: TGTGCCAGCAGCTTGGACCAGGTTCGAGAGACCCAGTACTTC. This encodes CASSLDQVRETQYF. The full variable domain, in which reference TRBV5-6 and TRBJ2-5 provide the parts outside the CDR3, is DAGVTQSPTHLIKTRGQQVTLRCSPKSGHDTVSWYQQALGQGPQFIFQYYEEEERQRGNFPDRFSGHQFPNYSSELNVNALLLGDSALYLCASSLDQVRETQYFGPGTRLLVL.

V gene TRBV5-8 combines with J gene TRBJ1-2; tentatively, D is TRBD1 (5 bases). The CDR3 runs to 16 residues. Per germline, CDR1 SGHTS and CDR2 YDEGEE. V lost 4 bases to trimming and J lost 2 bases, with 18 bases between them. CDR3 sequence reads: CASSRDGTTMNYGYTF. Here the CDR3 DNA reads TGTGCCAGCAGCCGGGATGGGACTACTATGAACTATGGCTACACCTTC. Full variable domain (remainder filled in from reference TRBV5-8 and TRBJ1-2): EAGVTQSPTHLIKTRGQQATLRCSPISGHTSVYWYQQALGLGLQFLLWYDEGEERNRGNFPPRFSGRQFPNYSSELNVNALELEDSALYLCASSRDGTTMNYGYTFGSGTRLTVV.

The chain joins TRBV7-2 to TRBJ2-5, with 8 bases that match TRBD1. TRBJ2-7 matches the DNA end more closely, so the J call is doubtful. This CDR3 comprises 15 residues. Germline assignment: CDR1 SGHTA and CDR2 FQGNSA. CDR3 sequence: CASRSGTGASYEQYF. CDR3 nucleotides: TGTGCCAGCAGATCCGGGACAGGTGCGTCCTACGAGCAGTACTTC.

The V call is TRBV19, the J call TRBJ1-5; possible D gene TRBD1, 6 bases. Between the trimmed V and J ends, which lost 7 bases and 0 bases, there was a span of 16 bases. Germline V gene data show CDR1 as LNHDA and CDR2 as SQIVND (reference sequence). CDR3 size: 16 residues. The CDR3 spells CASKKDSGYSNQPQHF. CDR3 DNA: TGTGCCAGTAAAAAGGACAGTGGGTATAGCAATCAGCCCCAGCATTTT.

V is TRBV28 and J is TRBJ1-2, with 8 bases aligning to TRBD1. J lost 4 bases, V lost 4 bases, and 5 bases had no gene match. There are 14 residues in the CDR3. Germline values: CDR1 MDHEN, CDR2 SYDVKM. The chain's CDR3 is CASSSRGRSYGYTF. The CDR3 DNA follows: TGTGCCAGCAGTTCCAGGGGGCGCAGCTATGGCTACACCTTC.

The CDR3 spells CASSSGGYETQYF. As DNA, the CDR3 is TGTGCCAGCAGTTCAGGGGGGTATGAGACCCAGTACTTC. J is TRBJ2-5 and V is TRBV2; TRBD1 is a possible D gene (7 bases). V dropped 5 bases and J dropped 5 bases, with 12 bases sitting between them. Per germline, CDR1 SNHLY and CDR2 FYNNEI. The CDR3 loop spans 13 amino acids.

Written as DNA, the CDR3 is TGTGCCATCAGTGAGTCGGCACAGGGCCACGAGCAGTACTTC. As protein: CAISESAQGHEQYF. The chain is built from TRBV10-3 and TRBJ2-7, with D perhaps TRBD1 (6 bases). Trimming took off 0 bases at V and 5 bases at J, with 11 bases between the two ends. Germline loops: CDR1 ENHRY, CDR2 SYGVKD. CDR3 length: 14 residues.

This clone was seen a few times. This rearrangement joins TRBV9 to TRBJ1-1; unclear D gene. CDR1 is SGDLS, CDR2 YYNGEE, per germline. The CDR3 is made up of 13 amino acids. V was pared by 3 bases and J by 0 bases, with 6 bases between. The CDR3 nucleotides read TGTGCCAGCAGCGGACTTTTGAACACTGAAGCTTTCTTT. It translates to CASSGLLNTEAFF.

The V and J genes are TRBV6-5 and TRBJ2-7; D remains unclear. This CDR3 region has 11 residues. CDR1 and CDR2 from the germline V gene are MNHEY and SVGAGI. The V end lost 7 bases, the J end lost 4 bases, and 8 bases lay between the germline ends. This CDR3 reads CASKGSYEQYF. CDR3 bases: TGTGCCAGCAAAGGTTCTTACGAGCAGTACTTC.

This clone has just one count. The rearrangement joins TRBV6-6 to TRBJ1-2, with TRBD1 matching over 10 bases. The ends lost 2 bases at V and 4 bases at J; junction bases unmatched: 4. The CDR3 has 15 residues. From germline, CDR1 is MNHNY and CDR2 SVGAGI (reference sequence). The chain's CDR3 is CASSYGGQGLYGYTF. CDR3 coding DNA: TGTGCCAGCAGTTACGGGGGACAGGGGCTCTATGGCTACACCTTC.

The rearrangement uses TRBV7-2 and TRBJ2-5, with a possible D match to TRBD1 (6 bases). The CDR3 length is 18 residues. CDR1 and CDR2 from the germline V gene are SGHTA and FQGNSA. The V and J ends lost 1 base and 4 bases respectively, with 22 bases between them. The CDR3 sequence is CASSLEGYHRAGGETQYF. CDR3 coding DNA: TGTGCCAGCAGCTTAGAAGGATATCACAGGGCCGGTGGAGAGACCCAGTACTTC.

CDR3 loop: CAWTAESNSNSPLHF. DNA of the CDR3: TGTGCCTGGACCGCGGAGTCGAATAGCAATTCACCCCTCCACTTT. V gene TRBV30 combines with J gene TRBJ1-6; D is unresolved. The CDR3 sequence is 15 residues long. V shed 4 bases and J shed 7 bases, with 17 bases lying between them. Germline V lookup: CDR1 GTSNPN, CDR2 SVGIG (reference sequence).